Below are 15 T cell receptor beta chains sequenced from a single sample in a study of cytomegalovirus exposure and HLA in healthy donors. The assay was immunoSEQ multiplex PCR, and TCRdb's table has in-frame clones only and misses some. This sample has 150,000 to 200,000 clones, with roughly 96% found just once. The source material was PBMCs. These receptors originate from a woman under 30 in good health and CMV-seronegative.

The chain recombines TRBV30 with TRBJ1-4, with D possibly TRBD1 on 6 matching bases. Germline CDR1 reads GTSNPN; CDR2 reads SVGIG (reference sequence). The CDR3 consists of 15 residues. Trimming took off 2 bases at V and 2 bases at J, with 12 bases between the two ends. The CDR3 loop reads CAWSLGQGTNEKLFF. The CDR3 nucleotides read TGTGCCTGGAGTCTCGGTCAGGGGACTAATGAAAAACTGTTTTTT.

V usage is TRBV7-9 and J usage is TRBJ2-3; 11 bases align to TRBD1. J gave up 3 bases and V 5 bases, and 4 bases lay outside the gene matches. The CDR3 sequence is 15 residues long. Per the germline V gene, CDR1 is SEHNR and CDR2 is FQNEAQ (reference sequence). CDR3 bases: TGTGCCAGCAGCGTAGGGACAGGGGGGACAGATACGCAGTATTTT. Protein product: CASSVGTGGTDTQYF.

The gene calls are TRBV7-6 and TRBJ2-7; TRBD2 matches at 11 bases. Germline CDR1 is SGHVS and CDR2 is FNYEAQ. Trimming cost V 5 bases and J 2 bases; bases outside gene matches: 8. The CDR3 contains 16 residues. The CDR3 loop is CASSTSSSGGAYEQYF. The CDR3 DNA is TGTGCCAGCAGCACCTCAAGTAGCGGGGGGGCCTACGAGCAGTACTTC. Supplemented by reference TRBV7-6 and TRBJ2-7, the full variable domain reads GAGVSQSPRYKVTKRGQDVALRCDPISGHVSLYWYRQALGQGPEFLTYFNYEAQQDKSGLPNDRFSAERPEGSISTLTIQRTEQRDSAMYRCASSTSSSGGAYEQYFGPGTRLTVT.

CDR3 residues: CASSLAGANTEAFF. Written as DNA, the CDR3 is TGTGCCAGCAGCTTGGCAGGGGCGAACACTGAAGCTTTCTTT. This chain joins TRBV5-6 and TRBJ1-1; maybe TRBD1 (6 bases). Germline CDR1 is SGHDT and CDR2 is YYEEEE. V lost 0 bases to trimming and J lost 1 base, with 7 bases between them. The CDR3 has 14 residues. The full variable domain, rest sourced from reference TRBV5-6 and TRBJ1-1, is DAGVTQSPTHLIKTRGQQVTLRCSPKSGHDTVSWYQQALGQGPQFIFQYYEEEERQRGNFPDRFSGHQFPNYSSELNVNALLLGDSALYLCASSLAGANTEAFFGQGTRLTVV.

The rearrangement joins TRBV7-3 to TRBJ2-3, with 12 positions matching TRBD2. CDR1 is SGHTA and CDR2 is FQGTGA in the germline V gene. V lost 2 bases to trimming and J lost 9 bases; unmatched junction nucleotides: 9. The CDR3 length is 16 residues. The CDR3 DNA is TGTGCCAGCAGCTTAGGGCTAGCGGGGGGGCTAAGGACGCAGTATTTT. Its translation is CASSLGLAGGLRTQYF.

The V call is TRBV2, the J call TRBJ2-4; D gene ambiguous. The CDR3 runs 16 residues. Trimming removed 5 bases from V and 0 bases from J, with 14 bases in between. Germline CDR1 reads SNHLY; CDR2 reads FYNNEI. The CDR3 loop reads CASSQATMGAKNIQYF. The CDR3 DNA reads TGTGCCAGCAGTCAGGCGACCATGGGAGCCAAAAACATTCAGTACTTC.

The chain is built from TRBV20-1 and TRBJ1-1, with D possibly matching TRBD1 (5 bases). Germline CDR1 is DFQATT and CDR2 is SNEGSKA (reference sequence). The V end lost 7 bases, the J end lost 7 bases, and 10 bases lay between the germline ends. This CDR3 contains 10 residues. The CDR3 sequence is CSVRQIEAFF. CDR3 nucleotide sequence: TGCAGTGTTCGACAGATTGAAGCTTTCTTT.

The chain couples TRBV12-5 to TRBJ2-5; 14 nucleotides agree with TRBD2. The CDR3 runs 18 residues. V shed 1 base and J 4 bases; nucleotides not matched to a gene: 8. The germline gives CDR1 LGHNT, CDR2 FRNRAP. The chain's CDR3 is CASGLALTSGGAPETQYF. CDR3 coding DNA: TGTGCTAGTGGTTTGGCCCTGACTAGCGGGGGGGCCCCAGAGACCCAGTACTTC. Filled out from reference TRBV12-5 and TRBJ2-5, the complete variable domain reads DARVTQTPRHKVTEMGQEVTMRCQPILGHNTVFWYRQTMMQGLELLAYFRNRAPLDDSGMPKDRFSAEMPDATLATLKIQPSEPRDSAVYFCASGLALTSGGAPETQYFGPGTRLLVL.

The V gene is TRBV4-2, the J gene TRBJ2-2, with TRBD1 matching over 7 bases. The CDR3 spans 16 residues. Germline trimming cut 1 base from V and 6 bases from J; bases unmatched to any gene: 8. The V gene's germline CDR1 is LGHNA and CDR2 YNFKEQ. The DNA for the CDR3 is TGTGCCAGCAGCCAAGCTCACAGACAGGGATCCGGGGAGCTGTTTTTT. This translates into CASSQAHRQGSGELFF.

J is TRBJ2-7 and V is TRBV5-1; 8 bases line up with TRBD2. With V trimmed by 4 bases and J by 6 bases, 6 bases remained unmatched. The CDR3 has 13 amino acids. Germline assignment: CDR1 SGHRS and CDR2 YFSETQ. The CDR3 DNA follows: TGCGCCAGCAGCCGAACTAGCGGTTCCGAGCAGTACTTC. Translation: CASSRTSGSEQYF.

The DNA of the CDR3 is TGTGCCAGCAGCTTAAGGAACGCTCCCGGGTCAACCCCCGGGGAGCTGTTTTTT. Its translation is CASSLRNAPGSTPGELFF. The rearrangement links TRBV7-9 to TRBJ2-2, with D unresolved. The CDR3 has 18 amino acids. V was clipped by 2 bases and J by 6 bases, with 22 bases between them. Germline CDR1 SEHNR, CDR2 FQNEAQ (reference sequence).

V gene TRBV18 combines with J gene TRBJ2-7; the D is unclear. The CDR3 sequence is 12 residues long. Germline-derived CDR1 and CDR2 are KGHSH and LQKENI. Trimming stripped 2 bases from V and 7 bases from J, with 9 bases between. Here the CDR3 reads CASSPERREQYF. The CDR3, as DNA: TGTGCCAGCTCACCAGAAAGGAGAGAGCAGTACTTC.

The rearrangement links TRBV27 to TRBJ1-1; maybe TRBD1 (5 bases). There are 18 residues in the CDR3. Trimming pared 0 bases from V and 5 bases from J, leaving 22 bases between. Germline V gene data show CDR1 as MNHEY and CDR2 as SMNVEV (reference sequence). The DNA for the CDR3 is TGTGCCAGCAGTTTATCATCGGGGAGGGGTACCCGTAGAACTGAAGCTTTCTTT. It is translated as CASSLSSGRGTRRTEAFF.

V and J are TRBV7-3 and TRBJ2-6; TRBD1 is a possible D gene (6 bases). Trimming took off 2 bases at V and 3 bases at J, with 11 bases between the two ends. The CDR3 contains 16 residues. The germline gives CDR1 SGHTA, CDR2 FQGTGA. Here the CDR3 DNA reads TGTGCCAGCAGCTTAGCACACAGGGTTGGGGCCAACGTCCTGACTTTC. Its translation: CASSLAHRVGANVLTF.

The CDR3 protein is CASSQYGTGGNGANVLTF. CDR3 in DNA: TGCGCCAGCAGCCAATACGGGACAGGGGGCAATGGGGCCAACGTCCTGACTTTC. The genes are TRBV4-1 and TRBJ2-6; 12 positions match TRBD1. CDR1 and CDR2 (germline): MGHRA, YSYEKL. V gave up 2 bases and J gave up 3 bases; unmatched junction bases: 5. The CDR3 is made up of 18 amino acids.